These 11 T cell receptor beta chains were all obtained from the same sample, sequenced in a study of cytomegalovirus exposure and HLA in healthy donors. PCR was performed using 60 Vbeta and 13 Jbeta primers. Clones were sequenced by immunoSEQ multiplex PCR, and TCRdb holds only the in-frame ones, with some missing. Altogether some 150,000 clones are present, around four fifths being singletons, with the ten largest covering 1.5%. Sequenced sample: PBMCs. The receptor source for this set is a woman aged 18 to 35 in good health and CMV-seronegative.

This clone was seen more than once but under ten times. The chain joins TRBV7-9 to TRBJ1-6, with D unclear. There are 15 residues in the CDR3. Germline loops: CDR1 SEHNR, CDR2 FQNEAQ (reference sequence). V lost 1 base and J lost 7, with 11 bases in between. CDR3 sequence reads: CASSLGRRANSPLHF. Here the CDR3 DNA reads TGTGCCAGCAGCTTAGGGCGCAGAGCGAATTCACCCCTCCACTTT.

V gene TRBV4-2 combines with J gene TRBJ2-1; tentatively, D is TRBD2 (5 bases). Trimming removed 4 bases at V and 7 bases at J, with 17 bases between. Germline CDR1 LGHNA, CDR2 YNFKEQ. CDR3 length equals 15 residues. This chain's CDR3 is CASSRSSGTGNEQFF. The CDR3 DNA sequence: TGTGCCAGCAGCCGGAGCTCGGGAACTGGGAATGAGCAGTTCTTC.

This clone appeared a few times. V usage is TRBV6-1 and J usage is TRBJ1-4; 10 bases align to TRBD1. Unmatched junction bases numbered 2, after V lost 1 base and J lost 6 bases. CDR3 length equals 15 residues. From germline, CDR1 is MNHNS and CDR2 SASEGT. Here the CDR3 DNA reads TGTGCCAGCAGTGAAGGGACAGGGGGACATGAAAAACTGTTTTTT. It is translated as CASSEGTGGHEKLFF.

CDR3 protein: CASSLPGSPQPQHF. In nucleotides, the CDR3 is TGTGCCAGCAGCTTACCGGGTTCCCCTCAGCCCCAGCATTTT. This chain joins TRBV5-5 and TRBJ1-5, with D hard to call. The germline V gene encodes CDR1 SGHKS and CDR2 YYEKEE (reference sequence). The CDR3 runs 14 residues. Trimming stripped 2 bases from V and 6 bases from J, with 12 bases between. The full variable domain, its missing parts supplied by reference TRBV5-5 and TRBJ1-5, is DAGVTQSPTHLIKTRGQQVTLRCSPISGHKSVSWYQQVLGQGPQFIFQYYEKEERGRGNFPDRFSARQFPNYSSELNVNALLLGDSALYLCASSLPGSPQPQHFGDGTRLSIL.

The rearrangement links TRBV6-5 to TRBJ2-7, with a weak D call TRBD1 (5 bases). V was pared by 4 bases and J by 4 bases, with 8 bases between. The germline gives CDR1 MNHEY, CDR2 SVGAGI. The CDR3 spans 12 residues. The CDR3 loop is CASSSGLYEQYF. In nucleotides, the CDR3 is TGTGCCAGCAGTTCAGGGTTATACGAGCAGTACTTC.

This clone appeared a single time. The chain recombines TRBV18 with TRBJ1-6; 7 positions agree with TRBD1. V trimming: 3 bases; J trimming: 7 bases; junction bases outside the gene matches: 3. CDR1 KGHSH and CDR2 LQKENI come from the germline V gene. The CDR3 sequence is 14 residues long. The CDR3 DNA sequence: TGTGCCAGCTCACCCGGACAGGTGAATTCACCCCTCCACTTT. Translation: CASSPGQVNSPLHF.

CDR3 loop: CASSLVNAGYNEQFF. The CDR3 region has the DNA TGTGCCAGCAGCTTGGTTAACGCGGGATACAATGAGCAGTTCTTC. This sequence joins TRBV5-4 and TRBJ2-1; possible D gene TRBD2, 6 bases. Germline-derived CDR1 and CDR2 are SGHNT and YYREEE (reference sequence). V lost 0 bases and J 4 bases, leaving 11 bases between the germline ends. The CDR3 loop spans 15 amino acids.

V usage is TRBV9 and J usage is TRBJ1-1; 9 positions agree with TRBD1. Trimming removed 4 bases from V and 5 bases from J; junction bases left unmatched: 9. The CDR3 is 15 amino acids. In germline, CDR1 is SGDLS, CDR2 YYNGEE. CDR3 residues: CASSRKRTGATEAFF. CDR3 in DNA: TGTGCCAGCAGCCGGAAAAGGACAGGGGCAACTGAAGCTTTCTTT.

This clone was detected only once. V usage is TRBV29-1 and J usage is TRBJ1-4; the match to TRBD1 covers 12 bases. The CDR3 extends over 16 amino acids. J was trimmed by 7 bases and V by 4 bases; bases with no gene match: 10. The V gene's germline CDR1 is SQVTM and CDR2 ANQGSEA. Here the CDR3 reads CSVGGTGGDMAEKLFF. The CDR3, as DNA: TGCAGCGTTGGAGGGACAGGGGGCGATATGGCTGAAAAACTGTTTTTT.

This chain uses TRBV19 with TRBJ1-2, with D unclear. Germline values: CDR1 LNHDA, CDR2 SQIVND (reference sequence). V was pared by 3 bases and J by 0 bases, with 11 bases between. CDR3 length: 15 amino acids. This CDR3 is CASSIDGEPNYGYTF. CDR3 bases: TGTGCCAGTAGTATCGACGGGGAGCCTAACTATGGCTACACCTTC.

The V gene is TRBV15, the J gene TRBJ1-4; no reliable D call. V was pared by 1 base and J by 7 bases, with 13 bases between. Germline CDR1 reads LNHNV; CDR2 reads YYDKDF (reference sequence). The CDR3 has 15 amino acids. The CDR3 bases are TGTGCCACCAGCAGAGCGGACGGAGGGAGTGAAAAACTGTTTTTT. It specifies CATSRADGGSEKLFF.